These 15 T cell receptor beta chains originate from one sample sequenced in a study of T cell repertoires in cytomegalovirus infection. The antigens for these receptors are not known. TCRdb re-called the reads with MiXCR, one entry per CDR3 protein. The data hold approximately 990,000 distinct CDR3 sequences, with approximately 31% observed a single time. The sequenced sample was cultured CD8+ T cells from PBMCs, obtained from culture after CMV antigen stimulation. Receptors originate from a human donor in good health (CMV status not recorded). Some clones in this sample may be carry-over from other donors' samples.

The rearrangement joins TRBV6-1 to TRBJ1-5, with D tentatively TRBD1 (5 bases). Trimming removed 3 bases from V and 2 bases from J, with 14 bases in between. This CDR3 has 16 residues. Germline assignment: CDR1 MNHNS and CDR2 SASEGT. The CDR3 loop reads CASSERDLSGNQPQHF. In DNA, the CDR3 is TGTGCCAGCAGTGAGAGGGACCTTTCGGGCAATCAGCCCCAGCATTTT.

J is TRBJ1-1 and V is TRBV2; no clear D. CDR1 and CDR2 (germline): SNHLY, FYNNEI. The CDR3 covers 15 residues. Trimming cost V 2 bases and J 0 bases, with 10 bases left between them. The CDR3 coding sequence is TGTGCCAGCAGTGAATGGACCGCTATGAACACTGAAGCTTTCTTT. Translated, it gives CASSEWTAMNTEAFF.

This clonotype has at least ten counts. The CDR3 nucleotides are TGTGCCAGCAGTTTCGGACAGGGTGGTTCACCCCTCCACTTT. It codes for CASSFGQGGSPLHF. The gene calls are TRBV12-3 or TRBV12-4 and TRBJ1-6; 8 bases are a match to TRBD1. V lost 3 bases and J lost 9; bases outside the gene matches: 4. This CDR3 spans 14 amino acids.

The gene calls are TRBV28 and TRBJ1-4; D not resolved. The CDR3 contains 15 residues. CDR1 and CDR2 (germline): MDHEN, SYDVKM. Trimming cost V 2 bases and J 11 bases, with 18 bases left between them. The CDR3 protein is CASSLRADPLMKLFF. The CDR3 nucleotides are TGTGCCAGCAGTTTAAGGGCCGACCCCCTTATGAAACTGTTTTTT.

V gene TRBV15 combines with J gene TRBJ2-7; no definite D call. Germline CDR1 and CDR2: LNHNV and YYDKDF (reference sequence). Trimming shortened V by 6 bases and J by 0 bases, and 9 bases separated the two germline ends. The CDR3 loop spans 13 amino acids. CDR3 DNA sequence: TGTGCCACCAGGGCCACCGTCTCCTACGAGCAGTACTTC. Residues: CATRATVSYEQYF.

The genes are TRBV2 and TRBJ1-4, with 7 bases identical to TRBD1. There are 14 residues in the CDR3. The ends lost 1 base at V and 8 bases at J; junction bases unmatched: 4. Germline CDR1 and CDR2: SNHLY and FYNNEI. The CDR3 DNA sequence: TGTGCCAGCAGTGAAGTCCGGACAGGCGAAAAACTGTTTTTT. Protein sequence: CASSEVRTGEKLFF.

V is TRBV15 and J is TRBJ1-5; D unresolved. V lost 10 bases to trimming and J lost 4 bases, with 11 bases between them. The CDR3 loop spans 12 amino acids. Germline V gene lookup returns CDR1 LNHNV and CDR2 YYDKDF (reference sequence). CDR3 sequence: CANEDRNQPQHF. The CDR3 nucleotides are TGTGCCAACGAAGACCGTAATCAGCCCCAGCATTTT.

For the CDR3, the DNA is TGTGCCAGCAGCCCACTGGAGACCGGGGAGCTGTTTTTT. Translated, it gives CASSPLETGELFF. The gene calls are TRBV4-2 and TRBJ2-2, with D uncertain. Trimming pared 4 bases from V and 5 bases from J, leaving 8 bases between. The CDR3 is 13 residues long. Germline V CDR1 and CDR2: LGHNA, YNFKEQ.

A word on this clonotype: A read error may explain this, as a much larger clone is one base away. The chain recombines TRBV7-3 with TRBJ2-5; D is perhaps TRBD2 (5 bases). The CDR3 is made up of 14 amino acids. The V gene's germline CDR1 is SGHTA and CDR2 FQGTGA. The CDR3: CVSSLNGLQETQYF. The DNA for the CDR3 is TGTGTCAGCAGCCTCAACGGACTGCAAGAGACCCAGTACTTC. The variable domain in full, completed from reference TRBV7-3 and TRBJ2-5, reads GAGVSQTPSNKVTEKGKYVELRCDPISGHTALYWYRQSLGQGPEFLIYFQGTGAADDSGLPNDRFFAVRPEGSVSTLKIQRTERGDSAVYLCVSSLNGLQETQYFGPGTRLLVL.

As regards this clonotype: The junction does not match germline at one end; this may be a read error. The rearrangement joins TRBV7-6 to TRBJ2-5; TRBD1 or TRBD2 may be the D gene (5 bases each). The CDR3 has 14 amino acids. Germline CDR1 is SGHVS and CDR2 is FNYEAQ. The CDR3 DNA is TGTGCCAGCAGCTTATGGGGCGGGCAAGAGGCCCAGTACTTC. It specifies CASSLWGGQEAQYF.

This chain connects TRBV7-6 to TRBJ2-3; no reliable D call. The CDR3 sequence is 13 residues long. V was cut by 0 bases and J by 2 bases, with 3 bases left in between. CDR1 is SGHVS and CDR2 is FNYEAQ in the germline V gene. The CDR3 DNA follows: TGTGCCAGCAGCTTAGCTAACACAGATACGCAGTATTTT. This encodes CASSLANTDTQYF.

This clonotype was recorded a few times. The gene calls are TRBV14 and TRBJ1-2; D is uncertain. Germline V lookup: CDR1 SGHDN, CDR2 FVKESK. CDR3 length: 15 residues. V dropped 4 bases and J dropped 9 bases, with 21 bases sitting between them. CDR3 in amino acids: CASSPHRTTPNRYTF. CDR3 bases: TGTGCCAGCAGCCCCCACCGGACCACCCCGAATCGCTACACCTTC.

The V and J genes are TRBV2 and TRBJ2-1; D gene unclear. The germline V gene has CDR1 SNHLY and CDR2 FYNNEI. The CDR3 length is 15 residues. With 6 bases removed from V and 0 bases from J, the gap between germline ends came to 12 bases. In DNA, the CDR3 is TGTGCCAGCAGGGGCCTGAAAAGCTCCTACAATGAGCAGTTCTTC. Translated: CASRGLKSSYNEQFF.

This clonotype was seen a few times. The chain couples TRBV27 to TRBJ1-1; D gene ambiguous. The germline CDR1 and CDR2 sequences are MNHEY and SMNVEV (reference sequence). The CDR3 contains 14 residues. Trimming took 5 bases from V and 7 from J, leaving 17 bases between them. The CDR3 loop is CASSLRPEHSEAFF. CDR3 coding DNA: TGTGCCAGCAGTCTCAGGCCTGAACATAGTGAAGCTTTCTTT.

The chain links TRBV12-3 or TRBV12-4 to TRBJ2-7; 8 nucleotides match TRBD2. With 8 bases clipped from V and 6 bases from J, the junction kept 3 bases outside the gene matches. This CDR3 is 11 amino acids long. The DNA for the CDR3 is TGTGCCAGCTGCCGGGGGGGCGAGCAGTACTTC. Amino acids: CASCRGGEQYF.